This T cell receptor (beta chain) comes out of a study of monozygotic twins with inflammatory bowel disease. Regarding the study as a whole: Healthy co-twins showed greater TCRbeta diversity (inverse Simpson) than IBD patients. Data gave no support to a single strong signal or clonotype associated with IBD. Concordance status among twins (concordant versus discordant) showed no link to repertoire similarity, possibly from limited power. IBD patients shared fewer clonotypes with others than healthy twins, especially with disease activity.

One entry per CDR3 protein, without DNA, is what TCRdb gives after re-calling the 5' RACE reads. This sample contains a few hundred thousand distinct CDR3 sequences. Points on this clonotype: Antigen: not known.

Material for sequencing was blood. The origin of this receptor is a human donor with ulcerative colitis or Crohn's disease, or a healthy co-twin of an affected twin (not recorded which).

The CDR3 reads CASSQHRTDTQYF. The genes are TRBV7-2 and TRBJ2-3. The CDR3 spans 13 residues. CDR1 SGHTA and CDR2 FQGNSA come from the germline V gene.